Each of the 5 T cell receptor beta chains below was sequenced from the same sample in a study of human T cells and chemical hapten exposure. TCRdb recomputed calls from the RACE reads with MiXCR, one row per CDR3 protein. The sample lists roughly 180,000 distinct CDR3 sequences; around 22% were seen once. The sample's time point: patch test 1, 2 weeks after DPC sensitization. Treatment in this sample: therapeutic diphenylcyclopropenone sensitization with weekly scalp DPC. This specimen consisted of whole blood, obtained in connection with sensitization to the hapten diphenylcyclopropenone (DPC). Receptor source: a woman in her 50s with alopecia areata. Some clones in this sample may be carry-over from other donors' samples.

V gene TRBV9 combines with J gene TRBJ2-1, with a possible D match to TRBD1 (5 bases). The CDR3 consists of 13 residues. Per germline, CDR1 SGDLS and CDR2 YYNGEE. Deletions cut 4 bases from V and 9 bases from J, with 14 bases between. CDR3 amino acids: CASSPSLRGEQFF. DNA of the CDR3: TGTGCCAGCAGCCCCTCACTTAGGGGTGAGCAGTTCTTC. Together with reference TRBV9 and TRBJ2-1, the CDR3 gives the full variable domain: DSGVTQTPKHLITATGQRVTLRCSPRSGDLSVYWYQQSLDQGLQFLIQYYNGEERAKGNILERFSAQQFPDLHSELNLSSLELGDSALYFCASSPSLRGEQFFGPGTRLTVL.

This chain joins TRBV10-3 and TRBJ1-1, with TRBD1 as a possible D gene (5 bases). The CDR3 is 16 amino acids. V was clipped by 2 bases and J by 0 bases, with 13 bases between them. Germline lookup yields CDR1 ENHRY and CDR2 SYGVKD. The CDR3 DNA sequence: TGTGCCATCAGTGAGGGTGGGAGAGGGGTGAACACTGAAGCTTTCTTT. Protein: CAISEGGRGVNTEAFF.

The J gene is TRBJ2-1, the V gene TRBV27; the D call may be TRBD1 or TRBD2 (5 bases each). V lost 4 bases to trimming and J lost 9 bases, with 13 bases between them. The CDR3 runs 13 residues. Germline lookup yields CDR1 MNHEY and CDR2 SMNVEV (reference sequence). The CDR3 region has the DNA TGTGCCAGCAGTTCGGGACCCTGGGTTGAGCAGTTCTTC. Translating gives CASSSGPWVEQFF.

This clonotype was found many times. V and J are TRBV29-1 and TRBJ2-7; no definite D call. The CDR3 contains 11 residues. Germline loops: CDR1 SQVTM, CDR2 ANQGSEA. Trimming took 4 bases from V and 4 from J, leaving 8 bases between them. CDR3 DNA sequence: TGCAGCGTTGCTAACTCATACGAGCAGTACTTC. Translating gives CSVANSYEQYF.

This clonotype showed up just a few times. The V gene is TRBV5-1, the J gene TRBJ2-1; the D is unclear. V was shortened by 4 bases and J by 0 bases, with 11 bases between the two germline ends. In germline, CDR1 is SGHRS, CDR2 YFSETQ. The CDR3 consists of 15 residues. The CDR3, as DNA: TGCGCCAGCAGCCCTGAAGCTATCTCCTACAATGAGCAGTTCTTC. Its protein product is CASSPEAISYNEQFF.